Given below is one T cell receptor (beta chain) in context. Its antigen remains unknown. A clone one base away is much larger, so this may be a read error. cDNA molecules, individually, were tagged with unique molecular identifiers. From the 5' RACE reads, TCRdb called clonotypes with MiXCR, one entry per CDR3 protein. The sample carries more than 80,000 distinct CDR3 sequences, approximately 15% recorded once. This specimen comes from a study of early T cells in non-severe SARS-CoV-2 infection. Study results and caveats: Private and CD4 specificities were missed by VDJdb matching, which favored anti-spike CD8 responses.

The CDR3 totals 14 residues. Sequences were obtained from whole blood. The V call is TRBV12-3 or TRBV12-4, the J call TRBJ2-5, with D uncertain. The receptor was derived from an adult who was a healthcare worker with PCR-confirmed SARS-CoV-2 infection or an uninfected control (not recorded which). The CDR3 spells CSSSLRRQQETQYF. The CDR3 DNA reads as TGTTCCAGCAGTTTGAGACGCCAGCAAGAGACCCAGTACTTC.